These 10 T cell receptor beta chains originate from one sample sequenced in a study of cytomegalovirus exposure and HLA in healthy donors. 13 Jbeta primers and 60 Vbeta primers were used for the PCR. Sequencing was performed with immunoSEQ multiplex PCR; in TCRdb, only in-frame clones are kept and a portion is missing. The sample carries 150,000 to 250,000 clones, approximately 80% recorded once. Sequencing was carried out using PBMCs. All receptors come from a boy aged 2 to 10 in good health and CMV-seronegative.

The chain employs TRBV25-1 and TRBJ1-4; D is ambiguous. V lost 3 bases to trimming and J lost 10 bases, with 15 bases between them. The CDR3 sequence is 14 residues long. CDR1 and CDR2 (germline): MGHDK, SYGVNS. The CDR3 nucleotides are TGTGCCAGCAGTGATGGGAGAATATGGGGAAAACTGTTTTTT. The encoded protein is CASSDGRIWGKLFF.

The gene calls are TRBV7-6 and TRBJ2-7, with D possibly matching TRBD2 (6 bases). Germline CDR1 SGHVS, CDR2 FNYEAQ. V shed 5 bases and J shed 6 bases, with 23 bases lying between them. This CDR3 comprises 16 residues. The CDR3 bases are TGTGCCAGCAGCCCCTGGGGGGTCGGGGACGCTGGCGAGCAGTACTTC. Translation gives CASSPWGVGDAGEQYF.

In nucleotides, the CDR3 is TGCGCCAGCAGGAGCACAGGGGGCCAGAATGAAAAACTGTTTTTT. As protein: CASRSTGGQNEKLFF. The chain recombines TRBV5-1 with TRBJ1-4; 9 nucleotides match TRBD1. Germline V gives CDR1 SGHRS, CDR2 YFSETQ. The V segment lost 5 bases and the J segment 5 bases; nucleotides outside the gene matches: 7. The CDR3 length is 15 residues.

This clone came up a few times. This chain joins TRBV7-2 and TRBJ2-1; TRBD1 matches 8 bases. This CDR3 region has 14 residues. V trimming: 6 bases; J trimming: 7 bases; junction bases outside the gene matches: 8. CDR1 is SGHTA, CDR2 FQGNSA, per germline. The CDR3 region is CASRQAGGLNEQFF. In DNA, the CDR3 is TGTGCCAGCAGACAAGCAGGGGGCTTAAATGAGCAGTTCTTC.

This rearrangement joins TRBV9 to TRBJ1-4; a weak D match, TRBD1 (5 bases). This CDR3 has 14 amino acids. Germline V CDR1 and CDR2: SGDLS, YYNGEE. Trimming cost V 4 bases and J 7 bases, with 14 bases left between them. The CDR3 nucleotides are TGTGCCAGCAGCACCACAGGTCTCGGTGAAAAACTGTTTTTT. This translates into CASSTTGLGEKLFF.

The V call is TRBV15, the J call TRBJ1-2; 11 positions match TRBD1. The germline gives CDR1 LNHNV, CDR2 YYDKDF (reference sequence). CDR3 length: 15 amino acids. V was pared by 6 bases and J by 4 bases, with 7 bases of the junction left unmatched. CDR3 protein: CATSQDRGHTYGYTF. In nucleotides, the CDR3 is TGTGCCACCAGTCAGGACAGGGGGCATACCTATGGCTACACCTTC.

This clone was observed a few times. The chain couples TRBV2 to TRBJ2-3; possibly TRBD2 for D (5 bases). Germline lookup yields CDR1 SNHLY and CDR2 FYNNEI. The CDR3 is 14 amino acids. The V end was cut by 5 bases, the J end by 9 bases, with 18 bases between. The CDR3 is CASSRTLLRLTQYF. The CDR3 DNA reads TGTGCCAGCAGTCGGACTCTGCTAAGGTTGACGCAGTATTTT.

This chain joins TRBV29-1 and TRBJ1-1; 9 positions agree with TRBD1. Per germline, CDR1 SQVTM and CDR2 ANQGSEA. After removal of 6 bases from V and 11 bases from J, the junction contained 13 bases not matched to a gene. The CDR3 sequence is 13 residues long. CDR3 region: CSVGQGPPFPAFF. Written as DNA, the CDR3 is TGCAGCGTGGGACAGGGTCCGCCGTTTCCGGCTTTCTTT.

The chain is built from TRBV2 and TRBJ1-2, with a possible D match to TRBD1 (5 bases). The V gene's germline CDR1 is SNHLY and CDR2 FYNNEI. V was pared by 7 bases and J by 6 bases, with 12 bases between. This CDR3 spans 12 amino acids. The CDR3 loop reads CASNGGTDGYTF. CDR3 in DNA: TGTGCCAGCAATGGGGGGACCGATGGCTACACCTTC.

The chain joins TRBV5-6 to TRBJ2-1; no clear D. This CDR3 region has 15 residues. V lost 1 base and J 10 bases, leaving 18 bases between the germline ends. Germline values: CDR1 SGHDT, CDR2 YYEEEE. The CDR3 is CASSLKRFREKEQFF. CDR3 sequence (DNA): TGTGCCAGCAGCTTGAAGAGGTTCAGAGAGAAAGAGCAGTTCTTC. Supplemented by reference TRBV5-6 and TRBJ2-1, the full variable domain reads DAGVTQSPTHLIKTRGQQVTLRCSPKSGHDTVSWYQQALGQGPQFIFQYYEEEERQRGNFPDRFSGHQFPNYSSELNVNALLLGDSALYLCASSLKRFREKEQFFGPGTRLTVL.